This T cell receptor (beta chain) was retrieved from a study of CDR3 diversity in severe acne. TCRdb passed the PCR reads through MiXCR, listing each CDR3 protein once. The sample includes about 76,000 distinct CDR3 sequences, about 54% of them seen just once. Germline V gives CDR1 WNHNN, CDR2 SYGVQD (reference sequence). The CDR3 spans 14 residues. Concerning this clonotype: One junction end disagrees with the germline gene, perhaps due to a read error.

V and J are TRBV10-1 and TRBJ1-1, with D hard to call. The sequence derives from a male donor in good health, without acne. Sequencing input: blood. The CDR3 DNA is TGTGCCAGCAGTTACGTGGGTTCTGACACTGAAGCTTTCTTT. It codes for CASSYVGSDTEAFF.